A selection of T cell receptor beta chains follows, all from one sample in a study of vaccination effects on CD4 cells after COVID-19. Here immunoSEQ multiplex PCR was the method, and the copy in TCRdb shows in-frame clones only, minus some. The sample lists around 37,000 clones; just under 75% were seen once. These receptors have no identified antigens. The source was CD4+ T cells from PBMCs cultured with a peptide pool, collected before COVID-19 vaccination. These receptors originate from a human donor who had a prior SARS-CoV-2 infection. Both conserved end residues are part of each CDR3. A D gene is named only where the DNA matches it firmly. Clone size is shown for a subset of rows, as once, few, many or a class of expanded clone.

d_call: TRBD2; j_call: TRBJ2-7; v_call: TRBV20-1; clone_size: NA; cdr3_aa: CSASTFQRGFSYEQYF; cdr3_nt: TGCAGTGCTAGTACCTTTCAGCGGGGCTTCTCCTACGAGCAGTACTTC
d_call: NA; j_call: TRBJ2-2; v_call: TRBV6-1; clone_size: NA; cdr3_aa: CASNLLNTGELFF; cdr3_nt: TGTGCCAGCAACCTCCTGAACACCGGGGAGCTGTTTTTT
d_call: NA; j_call: TRBJ2-7; v_call: TRBV7-8; clone_size: once; cdr3_aa: CASSASYEQYF; cdr3_nt: TGTGCCAGCAGCGCATCCTACGAGCAGTACTTC
d_call: NA; j_call: TRBJ2-7; v_call: TRBV20-1; clone_size: NA; cdr3_aa: CSGLGGREQYF; cdr3_nt: TGCAGTGGGCTCGGGGGGCGCGAGCAGTACTTC
d_call: TRBD1; j_call: TRBJ2-2; v_call: TRBV5-1; clone_size: NA; cdr3_aa: CASSLEQGANTGELFF; cdr3_nt: TGCGCCAGCAGCTTGGAGCAGGGGGCAAACACCGGGGAGCTGTTTTTT
d_call: NA; j_call: TRBJ1-3; v_call: TRBV30; clone_size: NA; cdr3_aa: CAWRSKGIGNTIYF; cdr3_nt: TGTGCCTGGAGATCAAAAGGGATCGGAAACACCATATATTTT
d_call: NA; j_call: TRBJ1-1; v_call: TRBV11-3; clone_size: NA; cdr3_aa: CASSHWTENTEAFF; cdr3_nt: TGTGCCAGCAGCCATTGGACAGAGAACACTGAAGCTTTCTTT
d_call: TRBD1; j_call: TRBJ1-5; v_call: TRBV18; clone_size: NA; cdr3_aa: CASSPPGGERSNQPQHF; cdr3_nt: TGTGCCAGCTCACCACCAGGGGGCGAAAGGAGCAATCAGCCCCAGCATTTT
d_call: NA; j_call: TRBJ1-6; v_call: TRBV4-2; clone_size: NA; cdr3_aa: CASSPLGGPGPLHF; cdr3_nt: TGTGCCAGCAGCCCACTCGGGGGCCCAGGGCCCCTCCACTTT
d_call: NA; j_call: TRBJ2-5; v_call: TRBV12-3/TRBV12-4; clone_size: NA; cdr3_aa: CASSFAGKETQYF; cdr3_nt: TGTGCCAGCAGTTTTGCGGGAAAAGAGACCCAGTACTTC
d_call: TRBD1; j_call: TRBJ2-7; v_call: TRBV7-2; clone_size: few; cdr3_aa: CASSGDRGPIYEQYF; cdr3_nt: TGTGCCAGCAGCGGTGACAGGGGGCCTATTTACGAGCAGTACTTC
d_call: NA; j_call: TRBJ1-5; v_call: TRBV7-9; clone_size: NA; cdr3_aa: CASSQQGDQPQHF; cdr3_nt: TGTGCCAGCAGTCAACAGGGAGACCAGCCCCAGCATTTT
d_call: NA; j_call: TRBJ2-5; v_call: TRBV2; clone_size: NA; cdr3_aa: CASTMDGQETQYF; cdr3_nt: TGTGCCAGCACCATGGACGGTCAAGAGACCCAGTACTTC
d_call: NA; j_call: TRBJ1-2; v_call: TRBV2; clone_size: NA; cdr3_aa: CASSEARGAAYGYTF; cdr3_nt: TGTGCCAGCAGTGAAGCGCGAGGGGCCGCCTATGGCTACACCTTC
d_call: TRBD1; j_call: TRBJ1-5; v_call: TRBV19; clone_size: NA; cdr3_aa: CASGRDREGDQPQHF; cdr3_nt: TGTGCCAGTGGACGCGACAGGGAAGGGGATCAGCCCCAGCATTTT
d_call: NA; j_call: TRBJ1-1; v_call: TRBV6-1; clone_size: NA; cdr3_aa: CASSDHGWGNTEAFF; cdr3_nt: TGTGCCAGCAGTGACCACGGGTGGGGGAACACTGAAGCTTTCTTT
d_call: NA; j_call: TRBJ2-1; v_call: TRBV11-1; clone_size: once; cdr3_aa: CASNHRGGSYNEQFF; cdr3_nt: TGTGCCAGCAACCATCGGGGTGGCTCCTACAATGAGCAGTTCTTC
d_call: NA; j_call: TRBJ2-7; v_call: TRBV7-2; clone_size: NA; cdr3_aa: CASSLRFRYEQYF; cdr3_nt: TGTGCCAGCAGCTTAAGGTTTAGGTACGAGCAGTACTTC
d_call: NA; j_call: TRBJ1-5; v_call: TRBV5-5; clone_size: NA; cdr3_aa: CASSFQGIPPQHF; cdr3_nt: TGTGCCAGCAGCTTTCAGGGGATTCCGCCCCAGCATTTT
d_call: NA; j_call: TRBJ2-1; v_call: TRBV9; clone_size: few; cdr3_aa: CASSVDPWGGVQGEQFF; cdr3_nt: TGTGCCAGCAGCGTAGACCCCTGGGGCGGGGTACAGGGTGAGCAGTTCTTC
d_call: NA; j_call: TRBJ1-2; v_call: TRBV7-9; clone_size: NA; cdr3_aa: CASSPGGGNYGYTF; cdr3_nt: TGTGCCAGCAGCCCCGGGGGGGGAAACTATGGCTACACCTTC
d_call: NA; j_call: TRBJ1-1; v_call: TRBV11-2; clone_size: NA; cdr3_aa: CASSRQLNTEAFF; cdr3_nt: TGTGCCAGCAGCCGACAGCTGAACACTGAAGCTTTCTTT
d_call: TRBD1; j_call: TRBJ2-5; v_call: TRBV19; clone_size: NA; cdr3_aa: CASSPGQGIEETQYF; cdr3_nt: TGTGCCAGTAGTCCGGGACAGGGGATTGAAGAGACCCAGTACTTC
d_call: NA; j_call: TRBJ2-7; v_call: TRBV6-2/TRBV6-3; clone_size: few; cdr3_aa: CASSLGTSSYEQYF; cdr3_nt: TGTGCCAGCAGTTTAGGGACATCCTCCTACGAGCAGTACTTC
d_call: TRBD2; j_call: TRBJ2-5; v_call: TRBV3-1/TRBV3-2; clone_size: NA; cdr3_aa: CASSQDDWREAGGTQYF; cdr3_nt: TGTGCCAGCAGCCAAGATGATTGGCGGGAGGCCGGAGGGACCCAGTACTTC
d_call: NA; j_call: TRBJ1-5; v_call: TRBV6-6; clone_size: NA; cdr3_aa: CASRQRVTGYQPQHF; cdr3_nt: TGTGCCAGCAGACAAAGGGTAACAGGGTATCAGCCCCAGCATTTT
d_call: NA; j_call: TRBJ2-5; v_call: TRBV7-9; clone_size: few; cdr3_aa: CASSRIRSETQYF; cdr3_nt: TGTGCCAGCAGCCGAATCCGGAGCGAGACCCAGTACTTC
d_call: TRBD2; j_call: TRBJ2-1; v_call: TRBV5-4; clone_size: NA; cdr3_aa: CASSTSADSYNEQFF; cdr3_nt: TGTGCCAGCAGCACTAGCGCGGACTCCTACAATGAGCAGTTCTTC
d_call: NA; j_call: TRBJ2-7; v_call: TRBV4-2; clone_size: NA; cdr3_aa: CASSQGVRAYSYEQYF; cdr3_nt: TGTGCCAGCAGCCAAGGGGTTCGGGCCTACTCCTACGAGCAGTACTTC
d_call: NA; j_call: TRBJ2-3; v_call: TRBV18; clone_size: NA; cdr3_aa: CASSLSWGDTQYF; cdr3_nt: TGTGCCAGCTCACTCAGTTGGGGAGATACGCAGTATTTT
d_call: TRBD2; j_call: TRBJ2-2; v_call: TRBV9; clone_size: few; cdr3_aa: CASSAYTSGGTGELFF; cdr3_nt: TGTGCCAGCAGCGCATACACTAGCGGGGGGACTGGGGAGCTGTTTTTT
d_call: NA; j_call: TRBJ1-5; v_call: TRBV7-2; clone_size: NA; cdr3_aa: CASSLAPTSPQGRSNQPQHF; cdr3_nt: TGTGCCAGCAGCTTAGCGCCGACAAGCCCGCAGGGGCGCTCCAATCAGCCCCAGCATTTT
d_call: NA; j_call: TRBJ2-7; v_call: TRBV5-1; clone_size: few; cdr3_aa: CASSFSLPSYEQYF; cdr3_nt: TGCGCCAGCAGCTTTTCGCTACCCTCCTACGAGCAGTACTTC
d_call: NA; j_call: TRBJ1-2; v_call: TRBV30; clone_size: NA; cdr3_aa: CAWSEQGDYGYTF; cdr3_nt: TGTGCCTGGAGTGAACAGGGCGATTATGGCTACACCTTC
d_call: TRBD1; j_call: TRBJ1-3; v_call: TRBV5-6; clone_size: NA; cdr3_aa: CASSPGLGTGSGNTIYF; cdr3_nt: TGTGCCAGCAGCCCTGGGTTGGGGACAGGCTCTGGAAACACCATATATTTT
d_call: NA; j_call: TRBJ1-4; v_call: TRBV2; clone_size: NA; cdr3_aa: CASNREVNEKLFF; cdr3_nt: TGTGCCAGCAACCGGGAGGTCAATGAAAAACTGTTTTTT
d_call: NA; j_call: TRBJ1-4; v_call: TRBV15; clone_size: once; cdr3_aa: CATRREPNEKLFF; cdr3_nt: TGTGCCACCAGACGCGAACCTAATGAAAAACTGTTTTTT
d_call: NA; j_call: TRBJ2-3; v_call: TRBV10-3; clone_size: NA; cdr3_aa: CAISGGAPSGTPDTQYF; cdr3_nt: TGTGCCATCAGTGGGGGTGCCCCGAGCGGAACTCCAGATACGCAGTATTTT
d_call: NA; j_call: TRBJ2-3; v_call: TRBV7-3; clone_size: NA; cdr3_aa: CASSLSGADTQYF; cdr3_nt: TGTGCCAGCAGCTTAAGCGGGGCAGATACGCAGTATTTT
d_call: NA; j_call: TRBJ1-1; v_call: TRBV7-8; clone_size: NA; cdr3_aa: CASSTSGSTEAFF; cdr3_nt: TGTGCCAGCAGCACCTCAGGGTCCACTGAAGCTTTCTTT
d_call: NA; j_call: TRBJ2-2; v_call: TRBV7-2; clone_size: few; cdr3_aa: CASSLERAGELFF; cdr3_nt: TGTGCCAGCAGCTTAGAAAGGGCCGGGGAGCTGTTTTTT
d_call: TRBD1; j_call: TRBJ2-5; v_call: TRBV18; clone_size: NA; cdr3_aa: CASSPLTGGRETQYF; cdr3_nt: TGTGCCAGCTCACCCCTTACAGGGGGACGAGAGACCCAGTACTTC
d_call: NA; j_call: TRBJ2-1; v_call: TRBV6-5; clone_size: NA; cdr3_aa: CASSYADGEQFF; cdr3_nt: TGTGCCAGCAGTTACGCCGATGGTGAGCAGTTCTTC
d_call: NA; j_call: TRBJ2-1; v_call: TRBV20-1; clone_size: once; cdr3_aa: CSASSGWGNEQFF; cdr3_nt: TGCAGTGCTAGTTCCGGGTGGGGCAATGAGCAGTTCTTC
d_call: NA; j_call: TRBJ1-1; v_call: TRBV11-2; clone_size: once; cdr3_aa: CASSSDRFYVSEAFF; cdr3_nt: TGTGCCAGCAGCTCGGATAGGTTTTATGTTTCGGAAGCTTTCTTT
d_call: TRBD1; j_call: TRBJ2-5; v_call: TRBV5-6; clone_size: NA; cdr3_aa: CASSLGTGQETQYF; cdr3_nt: TGTGCCAGCAGCTTGGGGACAGGCCAAGAGACCCAGTACTTC
d_call: NA; j_call: TRBJ2-7; v_call: TRBV11-2; clone_size: NA; cdr3_aa: CASSLLRERSYEQYF; cdr3_nt: TGTGCCAGCAGCTTATTGCGGGAACGATCCTACGAGCAGTACTTC
d_call: TRBD1; j_call: TRBJ1-5; v_call: TRBV6-2/TRBV6-3; clone_size: NA; cdr3_aa: CASSYVQGLGNQPQHF; cdr3_nt: TGTGCCAGCAGTTACGTACAGGGGTTAGGCAATCAGCCCCAGCATTTT
d_call: NA; j_call: TRBJ2-7; v_call: TRBV11-3; clone_size: NA; cdr3_aa: CASSTGRGNYEQYF; cdr3_nt: TGTGCCAGCAGCACCGGACGGGGAAACTACGAGCAGTACTTC
d_call: NA; j_call: TRBJ2-3; v_call: TRBV7-3; clone_size: NA; cdr3_aa: CASSSGPYASTDTQYF; cdr3_nt: TGTGCCAGCAGCTCTGGACCGTATGCTAGCACAGATACGCAGTATTTT
d_call: TRBD1; j_call: TRBJ1-1; v_call: TRBV7-9; clone_size: few; cdr3_aa: CASSFQEGARTEAFF; cdr3_nt: TGTGCCAGCAGCTTTCAGGAGGGGGCGCGCACTGAAGCTTTCTTT
d_call: TRBD2; j_call: TRBJ2-2; v_call: TRBV12-3/TRBV12-4; clone_size: NA; cdr3_aa: CASRPTGGGELFF; cdr3_nt: TGTGCCAGCAGACCCACGGGGGGAGGGGAGCTGTTTTTT
d_call: NA; j_call: TRBJ2-5; v_call: TRBV6-5; clone_size: NA; cdr3_aa: CASSYDGGARVTQYF; cdr3_nt: TGTGCCAGCAGTTACGATGGGGGGGCGCGCGTGACCCAGTACTTC
d_call: TRBD1; j_call: TRBJ2-7; v_call: TRBV5-1; clone_size: many; cdr3_aa: CASNIQGANEQYF; cdr3_nt: TGCGCCAGCAACATACAGGGGGCAAACGAGCAGTACTTC